This T cell receptor beta chain was sequenced for a study of human T cells and chemical hapten exposure. Overall study results and limits: The study found expanded TCRs formed significantly more large CDR3 similarity clusters than controls.

Time point noted: patch test 3, about 24 weeks after DPC sensitization. Treatment denoted: therapeutic diphenylcyclopropenone sensitization with weekly scalp DPC. From the RACE reads, TCRdb called clonotypes with MiXCR, one entry per CDR3 protein. This sample has approximately 97,000 distinct CDR3 sequences, with 27% found just once. Unmatched junction bases numbered 8, after V lost 4 bases and J lost 5 bases. The CDR3 extends over 15 amino acids. Germline assignment: CDR1 MDHEN and CDR2 SYDVKM. This clonotype turned up a few times. Its antigen is still unknown. The source is a man between 40 and 49 years old with alopecia areata. Some clones in this sample may be carry-over from other donors' samples. The V call is TRBV28, the J call TRBJ2-7, with 10 nucleotides matching TRBD1. Sequenced material: whole blood, taken in connection with sensitization to the hapten diphenylcyclopropenone (DPC). CDR3 residues: CASSSRGTGDHEQYF. The CDR3 DNA reads TGTGCCAGCAGTTCCCGCGGGACAGGGGACCACGAGCAGTACTTC.